Listed below are T cell receptor beta chains from one sample, sequenced in a study of T cells in Graves' hyperthyroidism and ophthalmopathy. TCRdb reanalysed the multiplex PCR reads using MiXCR and keeps one entry per CDR3 protein. The sample consists of around 620,000 distinct CDR3 sequences, about 14% of them appearing once. Sequenced: blood. Receptor source: a young woman with Graves' ophthalmopathy. Both conserved end residues are part of each CDR3. Fields, in order: J gene, D gene, V gene, clone size, CDR3 protein, CDR3 DNA. D genes are given only for firm matches. Expanded clones are given a class, and other clones once, few, many or no size at all.

>TRBJ2-7|.|TRBV3-1|.
CASSPLAAPSYEQYF
TGTGCCAGCAGCCCCCTCGCGGCCCCCTCCTACGAGCAGTACTTC
>TRBJ1-2|.|TRBV20-1|.
CRGGGGGDYGYTF
TGCAGGGGGGGGGGGGGGGGCGACTATGGCTACACCTTC
>TRBJ2-1|.|TRBV20-1|.
CSAGSRVATYEQFF
TGCAGTGCCGGGAGCCGAGTCGCTACGTATGAGCAGTTCTTC
>TRBJ2-5|.|TRBV5-6|.
CASSWPGAMSGETQYF
TGTGCCAGCAGCTGGCCGGGAGCTATGTCGGGAGAGACCCAGTACTTC
>TRBJ2-3|.|TRBV4-1|few
CASSQGDASGTDTQYF
TGCGCCAGCAGCCAAGGCGACGCTAGCGGCACAGATACGCAGTATTTT
>TRBJ2-1|.|TRBV3-1|many
CASTPGYNEQFF
TGTGCCAGCACCCCAGGGTACAATGAGCAGTTCTTC
>TRBJ1-4|TRBD1|TRBV7-9|.
CASRPPGQVNNEKLFF
TGTGCCAGCAGGCCACCGGGACAGGTTAATAATGAAAAACTGTTTTTT
>TRBJ1-2|.|TRBV6-2/TRBV6-3|few
CASSYGVWGDGYTF
TGTGCCAGCAGTTACGGGGTCTGGGGCGACGGCTACACCTTC
>TRBJ2-7|TRBD2|TRBV29-1|few
CSVLTSGSLYEQYF
TGCAGCGTGCTGACTAGCGGGAGCCTTTACGAGCAGTACTTC
>TRBJ1-2|.|TRBV29-1|few
CSVAINYGYTF
TGCAGCGTCGCGATTAACTATGGCTACACCTTC
>TRBJ1-1|.|TRBV9|few
CASSAQTGMNTEAFF
TGTGCCAGCAGCGCACAGACAGGTATGAACACTGAAGCTTTCTTT
>TRBJ1-2|TRBD1|TRBV11-2|many
CASSSQQGARGYTF
TGTGCCAGCAGCTCCCAACAGGGGGCGAGAGGCTACACCTTC
>TRBJ2-1|TRBD1|TRBV28|many
CASRGDRHNEQFF
TGTGCCAGCAGGGGGGACAGGCACAATGAGCAGTTCTTC
>TRBJ2-7|TRBD2|TRBV29-1|.
CSAGTSAFYEQYF
TGCAGCGCCGGGACTAGCGCTTTCTACGAGCAGTACTTC
>TRBJ1-5|TRBD1|TRBV6-1|many
CASSGPGTADQPQHF
TGTGCCAGCAGTGGGCCCGGGACAGCCGATCAGCCCCAGCATTTT
>TRBJ2-7|.|TRBV29-1|many
CSVGKEFYEQYF
TGCAGCGTTGGTAAGGAGTTCTACGAGCAGTACTTC
>TRBJ2-1|TRBD1|TRBV27|.
CASCIGQGAYNEQFF
TGTGCCAGTTGTATCGGACAGGGGGCCTACAATGAGCAGTTCTTC
>TRBJ2-7|TRBD2|TRBV9|few
CASSVGGTGGYEQYF
TGTGCCAGCAGCGTAGGGGGGACGGGGGGATACGAGCAGTACTTC
>TRBJ1-2|TRBD1|TRBV12-3/TRBV12-4|many
CASSRSETGAFSYGYTF
TGTGCCAGCAGCCGATCCGAGACAGGGGCCTTTTCCTATGGCTACACCTTC
>TRBJ1-2|.|TRBV9|.
CASSREYGYTF
TGTGCCAGCAGCCGTGAGTATGGCTACACCTTC
>TRBJ2-5|TRBD2|TRBV2|many
CASSEWLAGVGGQETQYF
TGTGCCAGCAGTGAATGGCTAGCGGGAGTGGGGGGCCAAGAGACCCAGTACTTC
>TRBJ2-3|TRBD2|TRBV9|many
CASSVALREETDTQYF
TGTGCCAGCAGCGTAGCTCTGCGGGAGGAAACAGATACGCAGTATTTT
>TRBJ1-2|.|TRBV4-3|.
CASSHGGVVPNYGYTF
TGCGCCAGCAGCCATGGGGGGGTGGTTCCTAACTATGGCTACACCTTC
>TRBJ1-4|TRBD1|TRBV19|few
CASARDRGLTNEKLFF
TGTGCCAGTGCCAGGGACAGGGGTTTAACTAATGAAAAACTGTTTTTT
>TRBJ2-2|.|TRBV19|.
CASGIKGTPNTGELFF
TGTGCCAGTGGGATCAAAGGGACACCGAACACCGGGGAGCTGTTTTTT
>TRBJ2-5|.|TRBV6-1|few
CASREGGETQYF
TGTGCCAGCAGAGAGGGGGGAGAGACCCAGTACTTC
>TRBJ2-7|TRBD1|TRBV2|many
CARGTGSYEQYF
TGTGCCAGGGGGACAGGGAGCTACGAGCAGTACTTC
>TRBJ2-7|.|TRBV20-1|many
CSARQGPYEQYF
TGCAGTGCTAGACAGGGACCCTACGAGCAGTACTTC
>TRBJ1-5|TRBD1|TRBV27|.
CASSFRGTGYQPQHF
TGTGCCAGCAGTTTTCGCGGGACAGGGTATCAGCCCCAGCATTTT
>TRBJ2-1|TRBD2|TRBV3-1|.
CASSPRSSQKAGAYNEQFF
TGTGCCAGCAGCCCTCGGTCCTCACAGAAAGCGGGAGCCTACAATGAGCAGTTCTTC
>TRBJ2-1|TRBD2|TRBV11-2|many
CASSPVAGERYEQFF
TGTGCCAGCAGCCCGGTGGCGGGAGAACGCTATGAGCAGTTCTTC
>TRBJ2-7|.|TRBV20-1|.
CSASGTPNSYELYF
TGCAGCGCATCTGGGACACCTAATTCCTACGAGCTGTACTTC
>TRBJ2-7|.|TRBV27|many
CASSLSAGPGYEQYF
TGTGCCAGCAGTTTATCGGCTGGCCCTGGCTACGAGCAGTACTTC
>TRBJ2-2|TRBD1|TRBV12-3/TRBV12-4|many
CASSLDRGPNTGELFF
TGTGCCAGCAGTTTGGACAGGGGGCCGAACACCGGGGAGCTGTTTTTT
>TRBJ1-2|.|TRBV9|.
CASSVDDQLINYGYTF
TGTGCCAGCAGCGTAGACGACCAATTGATTAACTATGGCTACACCTTC
>TRBJ2-7|.|TRBV7-9|.
CASSLAPLGAGYEQCF
TGTGCCAGCAGCTTAGCACCTTTGGGGGCAGGTTACGAGCAGTGCTTC
>TRBJ1-6|.|TRBV7-9|many
CASSQLGGISPLHF
TGTGCCAGCAGCCAGCTCGGGGGGATCTCACCCCTCCACTTT
>TRBJ1-1|.|TRBV28|many
CASSFRGRTNTEAFF
TGTGCCAGCAGTTTCAGGGGTCGGACGAACACTGAAGCTTTCTTT
>TRBJ2-5|.|TRBV2|many
CASSEGYGGETQYF
TGTGCCAGCAGTGAGGGTTACGGAGGCGAGACCCAGTACTTC
>TRBJ1-5|.|TRBV20-1|many
CSARNWGNQPQHF
TGCAGTGCACGTAATTGGGGCAATCAGCCCCAGCATTTT
>TRBJ2-7|.|TRBV28|many
CASSSQPWDVNYEQYF
TGTGCCAGCAGTTCCCAGCCATGGGACGTCAACTACGAGCAGTACTTC
>TRBJ2-1|TRBD2|TRBV9|.
CASSVGWGLAGGSSYNEQFF
TGTGCCAGCAGCGTAGGGTGGGGACTAGCGGGAGGGAGCTCCTACAATGAGCAGTTCTTC
>TRBJ2-7|TRBD2|TRBV6-1|many
CATKSSGALNEQYF
TGTGCCACCAAATCTAGCGGCGCTCTGAACGAGCAGTACTTC
>TRBJ2-3|TRBD1|TRBV20-1|.
CSARGRGPRTDTQYF
TGCAGTGCTAGGGGTAGGGGGCCAAGAACAGATACGCAGTATTTT
>TRBJ2-7|.|TRBV12-3/TRBV12-4|many
CASSLVIDYEQYF
TGTGCCAGCAGTTTAGTTATAGACTACGAGCAGTACTTC